The 2 T cell receptor beta chains presented below share a single source sample, sequenced in a study of beta chain features in type 1 diabetes. Findings and limits, study-wide: When Type 1 diabetes patients were examined, their TCRB CDR3s proved moderately but significantly shorter in all four CD4+ subsets.

Reverse transcription of all isolated RNA meant that expressed TCRB transcripts were sequenced. The method was immunoSEQ multiplex PCR; TCRdb's version includes in-frame clones alone and lacks a portion of them. The sample lists hundreds of thousands of clones; about 15% were seen once. Antigens of these TCRs are unknown. Sequencing input: naive CD4+ T cells from blood. All receptors derive from a man younger than 30 with type 1 diabetes.

This clone came up a few times. The chain links TRBV5-1 to TRBJ2-1; 7 bases are shared with TRBD2. The J segment lost 8 bases and the V segment lost 1 base, leaving 6 bases of the junction unmatched. The germline gives CDR1 SGHRS, CDR2 YFSETQ. CDR3 size: 14 residues. Here the CDR3 DNA reads TGCGCCAGCAGCTTGCAGGCGGGGGAGTATGAGCAGTTCTTC. Translating gives CASSLQAGEYEQFF.

This chain links TRBV5-4 with TRBJ2-2, with D possibly TRBD1 on 5 matching bases. This CDR3 comprises 13 residues. Trimming stripped 4 bases from V and 6 bases from J, with 10 bases between. Germline V gene sequence: CDR1 SGHNT, CDR2 YYREEE (reference sequence). CDR3 DNA sequence: TGTGCCAGCAGCCCCTCAGGGCCCGGGGAGCTGTTTTTT. Translating it yields CASSPSGPGELFF.